The T cell receptor (beta chain) described here comes from a study of blood T cell repertoires in COVID-19 (dated by TCRdb to 2020 to 2021). Regarding the study in general: Collaborator samples came from the United States, Italy and Spain and covered acute and convalescent phases of COVID-19. The prospective study material was composed of cDNA or gDNA derived from T cells, B-cell-depleted T cells, or PBMCs. Deeply sampled blood TCRbeta repertoires from subjects exposed to, actively infected with, or recovered from COVID-19 were included in the dataset. The repertoires were made available in a free public database intended to serve as a resource for research on the immune response to SARS-CoV-2. The samples were drawn from two sources: the first 160 participants of the ongoing ImmuneRACE study, and some 1,300 subjects contributed by 6 global collaborators. The sample metadata nearly always contained a de-identified subject ID, COVID-19 status, age in years and sex. Where available, HLA class I and class II types were taken from metadata supplied by the sample provider and were not determined by assay-based typing. The paper as a whole reports these results and caveats: Clinical and demographic metadata were provided uncurated, with the amount varying by source and participant.

CDR1 and CDR2, per the germline V gene, are SNHLY and FYNNEI. Spanning cysteine to phenylalanine, the CDR3 consists of 17 amino acids. Only the CDR3 DNA is retained, 51 bases long and in frame from the first base. V loses 4 bases at its end and J loses 5 bases; junction bases beyond the gene matches: 7. This clone was picked up one time. Its antigen is not yet known. No base quality values were provided; no much bigger clone lies one nucleotide off. TCRbeta CDR3 regions were amplified from genomic DNA using the immunoSEQ Assay, a bias-controlled multiplex PCR. Per the source publication's procedure: The number of nucleated cells in each sample was estimated by amplification of reference gene primers within the assay. To quantify the absolute abundance of each unique TCRbeta CDR3 rearrangement, sequence reads were collapsed and filtered. For each sample, productive Simpson clonality was calculated as the square root of Simpson's diversity index over productive rearrangements. Imported from immuneACCESS, the table was reduced by TCRdb to in-frame sequences with V and J called. These copies leave out some clones; in studies compared against another copy, an unresolved V gene accounts for under half, and the cause of the remainder is not known. The V and J calls and the clone size are those of that table, but D and trimming were determined from the DNA. The sample table contains 300,000 to 400,000 clones; only one count was recorded for over 85% of them. Together, the top ten hold around 2.5% of the sample.

Enrolling through a virtual design, the prospective study's participants ranged in age from roughly 18 to 95 years and lived across approximately 25 United States geographic areas. In the prospective study, cohorts were assigned on the basis of participant-reported clinical history obtained from a screening survey and a study questionnaire. For ImmuneRACE Cohort 3, a participant was defined as recovered based on two consecutive negative NP/OP PCR tests, clearance by a healthcare professional, or resolution of symptoms. Mobile phlebotomists in the prospective study collected whole blood, serum and a nasopharyngeal or oropharyngeal swab from every participant. Over a roughly 2-month period, participants in the prospective study had the option of providing additional blood draws and questionnaires. Before DNA extraction, prospective study blood samples were shipped either frozen or at room temperature.

This clonotype was obtained from a man in his sixties who had recovered from COVID-19. The sample taken for sequencing was PBMCs or T cells enriched from blood (not recorded which). Recombination joined TRBV2 with TRBJ1-6; TRBD1 fits 11 bases in the junction. The CDR3: CASSGTGGSFNNSPLHF. The nucleotide sequence reads as follows: TGTGCCAGCAGTGGGACAGGGGGCAGCTTTAATAATTCACCCCTCCACTTT.